This TCR beta chain was sequenced for a study of chemoradiotherapy in HPV16-positive cancers. Whole-study results and caveats: HPV-specific T cells were functionally defined from only a couple of HPV16-positive patients. During treatment, candidate HPV-specific clones and E7-related motifs expanded in tumor.

Regarding this clone: Its target is not known.

The CDR3 spans 13 residues. CDR1 and CDR2 (germline): SNHLY, FYNNEI. Trimming stripped 6 bases from V and 4 bases from J, with 12 bases between. TCRdb keeps only in-frame clones here, not all; method: immunoSEQ multiplex PCR. The table lists 8,000 or so clones, approximately 83% of them singletons, with 2.5% to 3.5% in the top ten. Repeated repertoire sampling spanned the course of chemoradiotherapy. The V gene is TRBV2, the J gene TRBJ1-1; TRBD1 is a possible D gene (5 bases). The source was blood, collected from a patient who underwent chemoradiotherapy. This TCR derives from a human donor with HPV-associated anogenital cancer. The CDR3 protein is CASRGTDRTEAFF. In DNA, the CDR3 is TGTGCCAGCAGGGGGACTGACCGCACTGAAGCTTTCTTT.